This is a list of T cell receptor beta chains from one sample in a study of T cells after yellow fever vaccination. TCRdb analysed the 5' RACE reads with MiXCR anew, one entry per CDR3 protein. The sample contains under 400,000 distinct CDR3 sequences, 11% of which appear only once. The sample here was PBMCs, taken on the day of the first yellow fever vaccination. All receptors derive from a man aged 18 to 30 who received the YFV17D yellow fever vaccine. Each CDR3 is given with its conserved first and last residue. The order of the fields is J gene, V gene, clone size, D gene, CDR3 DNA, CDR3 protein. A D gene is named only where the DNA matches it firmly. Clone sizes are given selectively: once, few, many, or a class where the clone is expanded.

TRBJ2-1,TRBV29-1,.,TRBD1,TGCAGCGTTGACGGGACAGGGTGGGCCTACAATGAGCAGTTCTTC,CSVDGTGWAYNEQFF
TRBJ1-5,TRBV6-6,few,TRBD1,TGTGCCAGCAGTTACGACAGGGATCAGCCCCAGCATTTT,CASSYDRDQPQHF
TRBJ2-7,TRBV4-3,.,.,TGCGCCAGCAGCCAAGACCCCACGGGCTACGAGCAGTACTTC,CASSQDPTGYEQYF
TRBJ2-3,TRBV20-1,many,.,TGCAGTGCGGCAGGGTCAGGGACAGATACGCAGTATTTT,CSAAGSGTDTQYF
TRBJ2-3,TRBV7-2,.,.,TGTGCCAGCAGCTTAGGGCCGGTGGATGTAGATACGCAGTATTTT,CASSLGPVDVDTQYF
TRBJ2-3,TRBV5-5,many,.,TGTGCCAGCAGCTTGACAGGGATCAAAGATACGCAGTATTTT,CASSLTGIKDTQYF
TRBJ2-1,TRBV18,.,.,TGTGCCAGCTCACGACAGAAAGGCAATGAGCAGTTCTTC,CASSRQKGNEQFF
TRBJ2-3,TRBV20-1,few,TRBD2,TGCAGTGCCAACCCGCCGACTAGCGGCACAGATACGCAGTATTTT,CSANPPTSGTDTQYF
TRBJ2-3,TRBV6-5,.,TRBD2,TGTGCCAGCAGTTACGCGGGGGGTACAGATACGCAGTATTTT,CASSYAGGTDTQYF
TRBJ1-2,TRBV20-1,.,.,TGCAGTGCTAGTCGGACAGTTTCCAACTATGGCTACACCTTC,CSASRTVSNYGYTF
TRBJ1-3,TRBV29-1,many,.,TGCAGCCACTCGACAGCTGGAAACACCATATATTTT,CSHSTAGNTIYF
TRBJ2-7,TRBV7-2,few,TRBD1,TGTGCCAGCAGCTTAGTTCAGGGACAGAGCTCCTACGAGCAGTACTTC,CASSLVQGQSSYEQYF
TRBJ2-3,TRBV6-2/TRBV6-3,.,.,TGTGCCAGCAGCTACAGGGGGGGGAGTGGAACAGATACGCAGTATTTT,CASSYRGGSGTDTQYF
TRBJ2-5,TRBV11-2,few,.,TGTGCCAGCAGCTTAGTGAGAGAGGGGCGAGAGACCCAGTACTTC,CASSLVREGRETQYF
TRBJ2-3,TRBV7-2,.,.,TGTGCCAGCACCCTGGGGGGTTTGAATACGCAGTATTTT,CASTLGGLNTQYF
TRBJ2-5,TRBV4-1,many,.,TGCGCCAGCAGCCTAGGCCAAGGTCTAGAGACCCAGTACTTC,CASSLGQGLETQYF
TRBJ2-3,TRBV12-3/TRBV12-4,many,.,TGTGCCAGCAGGATAGAGTTAGATACGCAGTATTTT,CASRIELDTQYF
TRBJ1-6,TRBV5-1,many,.,TGCGCCAGCAGCTTGGAGAATTCACCCCTCCACTTT,CASSLENSPLHF
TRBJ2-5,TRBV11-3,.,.,TGTGCCAGCAGCTCAGGTGTGACCAAAAAAGAGACCCAGTACTTC,CASSSGVTKKETQYF
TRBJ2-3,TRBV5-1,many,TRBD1,TGCGCCAGCAGCTTGGAAGACAGGGTCGGGGATACGCAGTATTTT,CASSLEDRVGDTQYF
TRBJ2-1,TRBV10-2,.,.,TGCGCCAGCAGTGCGGCCGGTTGGCAGTTCTTC,CASSAAGWQFF
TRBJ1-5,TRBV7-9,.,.,TGTGCCAGCAGTCCGGGCGGGGGTAACAATCAGCCCCAGCATTTT,CASSPGGGNNQPQHF
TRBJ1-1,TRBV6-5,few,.,TGTGCCAGCAGTTATTTGGGGCAGGTAAAAGCTTTCTTT,CASSYLGQVKAFF
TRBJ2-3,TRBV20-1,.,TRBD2,TGCAGTGCTAGATCTGAGGAGTCAAGCGGGGGCCAAACAGATACGCAGTATTTT,CSARSEESSGGQTDTQYF
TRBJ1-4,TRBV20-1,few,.,TGCAGTGCCCCGAAGGCCGCCTTGGATGAAAAACTGTTTTTT,CSAPKAALDEKLFF
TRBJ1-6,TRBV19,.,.,TGTGCCAGTACCGTGGGAGAGGGAAATTCACCCCTCCACTTT,CASTVGEGNSPLHF
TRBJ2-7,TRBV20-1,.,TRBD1,TGCAGTGTCCTGACAGGGGACTCCTACGAGCAGTACTTC,CSVLTGDSYEQYF
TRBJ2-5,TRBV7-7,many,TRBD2,TGTGCCAGCAGCCGTGGACTAGCGGGGGGGCGAGAGACCCAGTACTTC,CASSRGLAGGRETQYF
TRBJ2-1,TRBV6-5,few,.,TGTGCCAGCAGTCACAGGGATTCCCCCCCACATGAGCAGTTCTTC,CASSHRDSPPHEQFF
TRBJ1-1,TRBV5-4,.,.,TGTGCCAGCAGCTTATCCCCGTATGCGAACACTGAAGCTTTCTTT,CASSLSPYANTEAFF
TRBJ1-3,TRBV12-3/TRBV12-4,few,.,TGTGCCAGCGCCCCCCGCTCTGGAAACACCATATATTTT,CASAPRSGNTIYF
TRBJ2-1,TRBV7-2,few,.,TGTGCCAGCAGCTTTCCAGTAGGGGGGGGGAGCTCCTACAATGAGCAGTTCTTC,CASSFPVGGGSSYNEQFF
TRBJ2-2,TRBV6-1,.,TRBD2,TGTGCCAGCAGTGACGTCAGCGGGGGGCTTGGCGGGGAGCTGTTTTTT,CASSDVSGGLGGELFF